This T cell receptor beta chain is from a study of blood T cells in healthy people across ages. Study details: Template-switching capture recovered about one barcoded beta molecule per two T cells. Whole-study results and caveats: One million T cells yielded diversity estimates that were considered underestimates. Older individuals had lower TCR beta diversity per million T cells (the decline was roughly linear). A conclusive naive versus antigen-experienced comparison was prevented by the unsorted PBMCs.

Through a sample-barcoded 5' primer and a J-beta primer mix, a second PCR was run for about 6 to 11 cycles. TCRdb re-called the 5' RACE reads through MiXCR, storing one row per CDR3 protein. The profile shows some 1.4 million distinct CDR3 sequences, roughly 45% of them singletons. Points on this clonotype: Its antigen is not known.

V lost 7 bases, J lost 6 bases, and 14 bases stayed unmatched. The germline gives CDR1 MGHRA, CDR2 YSYEKL. The CDR3 extends over 16 amino acids. The sequence derives from a woman aged 18-35 years in good health. V is TRBV4-1 and J is TRBJ2-3, with 9 bases identical to TRBD1. The sequenced sample was blood. Here the CDR3 DNA reads TGCGCCAGCACCGGGACAGGGAAAGCGGGACGGGATACGCAGTATTTT. As protein: CASTGTGKAGRDTQYF.